This entry is about one T cell receptor beta chain. The antigen is not known. The germline gives CDR1 LGHNA, CDR2 YSLEER. Trimming left V 4 bases short and J 8 bases short, with 15 bases between. The CDR3 has 15 residues. This entry is derived from a study of T cell responses to AZD1222 COVID-19 vaccine. At the level of the study: Second-dose timings of about 4 or about 12 weeks were pooled. The study, taken as a whole, reports: There were vaccine-associated CD4 TCRs across spike, dominant at 160-218 and 743-854. The donor cohort was predominantly white British with a female majority, and clonal diversity may have been underestimated.

Libraries were prepared by immunoSEQ multiplex PCR; TCRdb keeps only in-frame clonotypes and omits some of them. The data show roughly 160,000 clones, approximately 91% seen once. The sequence derives from an adult in good health. Sequences were derived from peripheral blood, sampled on day 0 of AZD1222 vaccination. The chain carries TRBV4-3 and TRBJ1-6; the D is unclear. CDR3 bases: TGCGCCAGCAGCCCCCGACCCGCCGGGGATTCACCCCTCCACTTT. As protein: CASSPRPAGDSPLHF.